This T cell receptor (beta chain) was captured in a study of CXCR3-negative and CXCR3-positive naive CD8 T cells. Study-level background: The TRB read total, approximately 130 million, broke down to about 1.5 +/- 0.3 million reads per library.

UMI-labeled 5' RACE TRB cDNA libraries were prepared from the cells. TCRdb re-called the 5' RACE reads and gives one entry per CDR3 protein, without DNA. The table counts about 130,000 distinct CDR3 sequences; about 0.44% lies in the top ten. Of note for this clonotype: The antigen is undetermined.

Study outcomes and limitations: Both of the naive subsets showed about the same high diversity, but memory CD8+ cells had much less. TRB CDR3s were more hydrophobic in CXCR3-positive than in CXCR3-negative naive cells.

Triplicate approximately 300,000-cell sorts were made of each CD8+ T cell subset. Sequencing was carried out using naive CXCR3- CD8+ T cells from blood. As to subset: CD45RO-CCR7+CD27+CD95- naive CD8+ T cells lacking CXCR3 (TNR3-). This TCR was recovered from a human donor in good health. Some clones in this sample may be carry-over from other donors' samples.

CDR3 sequence: CASSITGTSGGITYEQYF. The chain uses TRBV11-2 and TRBJ2-7; TCRdb returns TRBD2, unconfirmable since there is no DNA. The CDR3 extends over 18 amino acids. The V gene's germline CDR1 is SGHAT and CDR2 FQNNGV.